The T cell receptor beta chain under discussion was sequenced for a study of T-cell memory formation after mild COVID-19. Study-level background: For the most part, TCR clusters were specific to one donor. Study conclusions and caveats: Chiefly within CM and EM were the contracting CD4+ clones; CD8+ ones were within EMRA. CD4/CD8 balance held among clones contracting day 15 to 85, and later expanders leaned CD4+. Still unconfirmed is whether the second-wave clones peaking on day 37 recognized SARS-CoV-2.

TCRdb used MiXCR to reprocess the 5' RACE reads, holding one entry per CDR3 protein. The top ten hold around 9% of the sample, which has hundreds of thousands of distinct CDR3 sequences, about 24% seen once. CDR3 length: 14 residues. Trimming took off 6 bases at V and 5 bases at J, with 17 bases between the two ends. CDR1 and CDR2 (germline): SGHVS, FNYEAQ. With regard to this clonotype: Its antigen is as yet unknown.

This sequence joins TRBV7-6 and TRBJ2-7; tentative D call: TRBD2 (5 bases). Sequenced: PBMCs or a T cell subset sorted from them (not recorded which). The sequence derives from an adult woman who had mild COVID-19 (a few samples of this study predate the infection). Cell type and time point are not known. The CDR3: CASSPNPGSHEQYF. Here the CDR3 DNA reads TGTGCCAGCAGTCCTAATCCGGGGTCCCACGAGCAGTACTTC. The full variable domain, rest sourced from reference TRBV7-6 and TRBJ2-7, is GAGVSQSPRYKVTKRGQDVALRCDPISGHVSLYWYRQALGQGPEFLTYFNYEAQQDKSGLPNDRFSAERPEGSISTLTIQRTEQRDSAMYRCASSPNPGSHEQYFGPGTRLTVT.